This T cell receptor beta chain was sequenced during a study of cytomegalovirus exposure and HLA in healthy donors. The study ran its PCR with 60 Vbeta and 13 Jbeta primers. Clones were sequenced by immunoSEQ multiplex PCR, and TCRdb holds only the in-frame ones, with some missing. The profile shows roughly 140,000 clones, 68% of them singletons. Donors in the study were healthy people who gave bone marrow. Sequencing used PBMCs. This sequence was found in a man aged 60 to 75 in good health and CMV-seronegative.

CDR3 coding DNA: TGCAGCGGCCGTTGGACAGGGCGGACTGAAGCTTTCTTT. Translated, it gives CSGRWTGRTEAFF. The chain links TRBV29-1 to TRBJ1-1, with 8 positions matching TRBD1. The CDR3 loop spans 13 amino acids. Trimming removed 7 bases from V and 5 bases from J; junction bases left unmatched: 9. Germline-derived CDR1 and CDR2 are SQVTM and ANQGSEA.